The following is a T cell receptor (beta chain) sequence with its context. The protocol was immunoSEQ multiplex PCR, while the TCRdb copy is restricted to in-frame clones and leaves out a portion. The profile shows approximately 80,000 clones, around 92% of them singletons. The sample is drawn from a study of OX40 agonist ivuxolimab in advanced cancers. CDR3 length: 14 residues. V gave up 6 bases and J gave up 0 bases, with 11 bases separating them. Looked up from germline, CDR1 is MDHEN and CDR2 is SYDVKM. Sequencing was performed on CD4+ or CD8+ T cells sorted from blood, taken in a trial of the OX40 agonist ivuxolimab. V is TRBV28 and J is TRBJ1-1; TRBD1 is a possible D gene (5 bases). The sequence came from an adult with an advanced solid tumor such as melanoma, head and neck, liver or kidney cancer. CDR3 residues: CASSPAGLNTEAFF. The DNA for the CDR3 is TGTGCCAGCAGCCCCGCAGGGTTGAACACTGAAGCTTTCTTT.